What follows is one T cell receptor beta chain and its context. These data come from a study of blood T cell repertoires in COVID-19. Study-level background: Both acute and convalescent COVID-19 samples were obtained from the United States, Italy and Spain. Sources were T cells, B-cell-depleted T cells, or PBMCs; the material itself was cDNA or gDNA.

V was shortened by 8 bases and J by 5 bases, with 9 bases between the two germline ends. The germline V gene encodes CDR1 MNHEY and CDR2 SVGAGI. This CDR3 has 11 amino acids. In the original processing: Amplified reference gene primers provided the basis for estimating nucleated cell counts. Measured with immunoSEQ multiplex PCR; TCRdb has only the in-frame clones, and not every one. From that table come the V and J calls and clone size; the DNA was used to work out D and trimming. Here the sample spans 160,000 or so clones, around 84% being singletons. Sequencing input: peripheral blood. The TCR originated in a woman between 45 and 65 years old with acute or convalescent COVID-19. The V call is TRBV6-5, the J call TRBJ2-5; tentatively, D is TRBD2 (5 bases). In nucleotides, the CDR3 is TGTGCCAGCGGACTGTTCGAGACCCAGTACTTC. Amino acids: CASGLFETQYF.